These T cell receptor beta chains were read from a single sample in a study of low-dose radiotherapy and immunotherapy resistance in tumors. TCRdb processed the reads anew with MiXCR; each CDR3 protein has one entry. The sample lists 59,000 or so distinct CDR3 sequences, approximately 26% occurring once. The starting material was PBMCs, obtained before treatment. The receptors were gathered from a male donor with rectosigmoid adenocarcinoma. Both conserved end residues are part of each CDR3. The D gene is left open where the match is weak. For some rows the clone size is stated as once, few or many, or as a class when expanded; others skip it.

v_gene	abundance	j_gene	len	d_gene	CDR3nt	CDR3aa
TRBV6-4	many	TRBJ2-3	15	TRBD2	TGTGCCAGCAGTGACACTAGCGGGGGGGCAGATACGCAGTATTTT	CASSDTSGGADTQYF
TRBV3-1	many	TRBJ2-5	17	TRBD2	TGTGCCAGCAGCCAAAGGTTCGGGACTAGCGGTCAAGAGACCCAGTACTTC	CASSQRFGTSGQETQYF
TRBV12-3/TRBV12-4	.	TRBJ2-5	17	TRBD2	TGTGCCAGCAGTCCACCTTGGGGTAGCGGGGGCGGACAGACCCAGTACTTC	CASSPPWGSGGGQTQYF
TRBV19	many	TRBJ1-5	14	.	TGTGCCAGTAGTATCACCCCAGGGAATCAGCCCCAGCATTTT	CASSITPGNQPQHF
TRBV5-1	.	TRBJ2-1	13	.	TGCGCCAGCAGCTTGGAGGGGGGCAATGAGCAGTTCTTC	CASSLEGGNEQFF
TRBV27	few	TRBJ2-4	17	TRBD1	TGTGCCAGCAGTCCACTGGGCAGGGACAGGGCCAAAAACATTCAGTACTTC	CASSPLGRDRAKNIQYF
TRBV7-2	few	TRBJ2-2	18	.	.	CASSLVSSGDWTGELFFF
TRBV11-1	many	TRBJ1-6	16	.	TGTGCCAGCAGCTTGGACGGGGCCAGGGCGAATTCACCCCTCCACTTT	CASSLDGARANSPLHF
TRBV5-3	many	TRBJ2-3	16	TRBD2	TGTGCCAGCAGCTTGTATCTAGCGGGGAACACAGATACGCAGTATTTT	CASSLYLAGNTDTQYF
TRBV5-1	many	TRBJ2-2	15	.	TGCGCCAGCAGCTTGCCAGGGGCGGACACCGGGGAGCTGTTTTTT	CASSLPGADTGELFF
TRBV19	many	TRBJ2-2	16	TRBD1	TGTGCCAGTAGTATCGGGACAGGGTCAAACACCGGGGAGCTGTTTTTT	CASSIGTGSNTGELFF
TRBV12-3/TRBV12-4	.	TRBJ1-4	14	.	TGTGCCAGCAGTCCGGGATTCATTAGAGAAAAACTGTTTTTT	CASSPGFIREKLFF
TRBV7-9	few	TRBJ2-7	15	TRBD2	TGTGCCAGCAGCTTAGATTTCGCGGGAGGCTACGAGCAGTACTTC	CASSLDFAGGYEQYF
TRBV29-1	many	TRBJ2-3	14	TRBD2	TGCAGCGTTGCGGGCGGGAGATCCACAGATACGCAGTATTTT	CSVAGGRSTDTQYF
TRBV29-1	many	TRBJ1-3	13	.	TGCAGCGTTGAAACAGGTCTGGGAAACACCATATATTTT	CSVETGLGNTIYF
TRBV29-1	many	TRBJ2-2	13	.	TGCAGCGTTGGACAGTTATTTTCCGGGGAGCTGTTTTTT	CSVGQLFSGELFF
TRBV18	many	TRBJ2-1	15	TRBD2	TGTGCCAGCTCACCAAGCGGGGGAGTATACAATGAGCAGTTCTTC	CASSPSGGVYNEQFF
TRBV12-3/TRBV12-4	few	TRBJ2-3	15	TRBD2	TGTGCCAGCAAGGAGACTAGCGGGGGGCGGCGTACGCAGTATTTT	CASKETSGGRRTQYF
TRBV20-1	many	TRBJ2-1	14	.	TGCAGTGCCGGGGAGGGGGCGGCTTACAATGAGCAGTTCTTC	CSAGEGAAYNEQFF
TRBV28	many	TRBJ2-1	12	.	TGTGCCAGCAGTTTAGAGCGGGCCGAACAGTTCTTC	CASSLERAEQFF
TRBV7-2	many	TRBJ2-7	13	.	TGTGCCAGCAGGAGAGCGGCAGCCTACGAGCAGTACTTC	CASRRAAAYEQYF
TRBV20-1	many	TRBJ2-7	19	TRBD2	TGCAGTGCTAGAGCCCTCTCTAGCGGGGGGCCCTCCTCCTCCTACGAGCAGTACTTC	CSARALSSGGPSSSYEQYF
TRBV6-2/TRBV6-3	.	TRBJ1-1	15	.	TGTGCCAGCAGTGACCGGCGCAGCACAAGGACTGAAGCTTTCTTT	CASSDRRSTRTEAFF
TRBV5-1	many	TRBJ2-1	15	.	TGCGCCAGCAGCGTTCAGCGGGCCTCGCCCAATGAGCAGTTCTTC	CASSVQRASPNEQFF
TRBV29-1	.	TRBJ2-2	14	TRBD1	TGCAGCGTTGGGGAGACAGGGGGAGGCGGGGAGCTGTTTTTT	CSVGETGGGGELFF
TRBV29-1	many	TRBJ2-5	10	.	TGCAGCGCTAAAAGGGAGACCCAGTACTTC	CSAKRETQYF
TRBV12-5	.	TRBJ2-1	15	TRBD1	TGTGCTAGTGGAAGGGGGCAGGGAACCTACAATGAGCAGTTCTTC	CASGRGQGTYNEQFF
TRBV25-1	many	TRBJ1-1	12	.	TGTGCCAGCAGTGAAGGGGGGGTTGAAGCTTTCTTT	CASSEGGVEAFF
TRBV29-1	many	TRBJ2-6	13	.	TGCAGCGGACGGGTTTCTGGGGCCAACGTCCTGACTTTC	CSGRVSGANVLTF
TRBV27	many	TRBJ1-1	15	.	TGTGCCAGCAGCCTAGCGGGCAATTTGAACACTGAAGCTTTCTTT	CASSLAGNLNTEAFF
TRBV2	.	TRBJ2-1	16	TRBD2	TGTGCCAGCAGTGGAGGTAGCGGGAGGGCCGGGGTTGAGCAGTTCTTC	CASSGGSGRAGVEQFF
TRBV5-1	many	TRBJ2-1	14	TRBD1	TGCGCCAGCAGCTTACAGGGGTCATACAATGAGCAGTTCTTC	CASSLQGSYNEQFF
TRBV14	many	TRBJ2-5	12	.	TGTGCCAGCAGCCAGCCGGGAGCGACCCAGTACTTC	CASSQPGATQYF
TRBV28	.	TRBJ1-2	14	TRBD1	TGTGCCAGCAGTTTCAACGACAGGGAGGTTGGCTACACCTTC	CASSFNDREVGYTF
TRBV6-2/TRBV6-3	few	TRBJ1-2	17	.	TGTGCCAGCAGCGAGGGGATATTCACCATAGGTAACTATGGCTACACCTTC	CASSEGIFTIGNYGYTF